This T cell receptor beta chain was recorded in a study of shared clonotypes between healthy human individuals. Study results and limitations: Sample collection involved blood only; tissue repertoires are likely different.

In regard to this clone: Its antigen is unknown. The sample carries other DNA sequences with the same CDR3.

Each cell subset's genomic DNA was divided evenly among several immunoSEQ plates. Replicate PCRs from sorted subsets contained around 190 ng DNA, which is some 30,000 T cell genomes. In the original workflow: ImmunoSEQ gave junction-only sequences without quality scores, so filtering differed. The assay was immunoSEQ multiplex PCR, and TCRdb's table has in-frame clones only and misses some. V and J calls and clone size are given by that table; D and trimming were obtained from the DNA. The sample consists of about 2 million clones, about 95% of them appearing once. V was shortened by 2 bases and J by 2 bases, with 10 bases between the two germline ends. The CDR3 is made up of 14 amino acids. Germline V gene data show CDR1 as MNHEY and CDR2 as SVGAGI. The naive CD8 population came from CD45RO-negative cells selected for CCR7, without terminally differentiated effector memory CD45RA+ cells.

This receptor was taken from a man younger than 35 in good health. Sequenced sample: naive CD8+ T cells sorted from blood. V is TRBV6-5 and J is TRBJ2-7, with D uncertain. The chain's CDR3 is CASSYGLGAYEQYF. The CDR3 coding sequence is TGTGCCAGCAGTTACGGCCTCGGAGCCTACGAGCAGTACTTC.